The subject of this entry is one T cell receptor (beta chain). Antigen: not known. Other DNA sequences within the sample encode an identical CDR3. The sample originates from a study of cytomegalovirus exposure and HLA in healthy donors. Findings and caveats of the study: Most of the TCR beta V segments (in an earlier analysis) were productive either about 87% or about 30% of the time.

PCR primers comprised 60 Vbeta and 13 Jbeta primers. Profiling relied on immunoSEQ multiplex PCR, and the TCRdb table lists in-frame clones only, not all of them. This table has about 190,000 clones, over 80% appearing once. V shed 6 bases, J shed 7 bases, and the junction held 8 bases outside the gene matches. Germline CDR1 MNHEY, CDR2 SMNVEV (reference sequence). CDR3 length: 15 amino acids. This clonotype was obtained from a man under 40 in good health and CMV-seronegative. Specimen: PBMCs. The rearrangement joins TRBV27 to TRBJ1-6; the match to TRBD1 covers 8 bases. This CDR3 is CASSPQGARNSPLHF. The CDR3 DNA reads TGTGCCAGCAGCCCCCAGGGGGCGCGGAATTCACCCCTCCACTTT.